This is a list of T cell receptor beta chains from one sample in a study of T cells in Graves' hyperthyroidism and ophthalmopathy. TCRdb re-called the multiplex PCR reads through MiXCR, storing one row per CDR3 protein. The profile covers more than 350,000 distinct CDR3 sequences, with 17% appearing a single time and 34% taken by the ten largest. Sequenced material: blood. These TCRs come from a woman aged 25 to 39 with Graves' hyperthyroidism that later progressed to Graves' ophthalmopathy. Both conserved end residues are part of each CDR3. Fields, in order: J gene, V gene, D gene, clone size, CDR3 protein, CDR3 DNA. D genes are given only for firm matches. Clone size is given for some rows only: seen once, a few or many times, or a class if the clone is expanded.

j_gene: TRBJ2-7; v_gene: TRBV5-1; d_gene: TRBD1; abundance: -; CDR3aa: CASSTGSGDRGREQYF; CDR3nt: TGCGCCAGCAGCACTGGAAGCGGGGACAGGGGTCGCGAGCAGTACTTC
j_gene: TRBJ2-1; v_gene: TRBV28; d_gene: TRBD2; abundance: many; CDR3aa: CASSLLVAGGNEQFF; CDR3nt: TGTGCCAGCAGTCTCTTAGTAGCGGGGGGCAATGAGCAGTTCTTC
j_gene: TRBJ2-3; v_gene: TRBV19; d_gene: -; abundance: many; CDR3aa: CASSLKTRSTDTQYF; CDR3nt: TGTGCCAGTAGTCTAAAGACGAGGAGCACAGATACGCAGTATTTT
j_gene: TRBJ1-2; v_gene: TRBV20-1; d_gene: -; abundance: many; CDR3aa: CSATGRQANYGYTF; CDR3nt: TGCAGTGCTACCGGACGCCAAGCTAACTATGGCTACACCTTC
j_gene: TRBJ2-4; v_gene: TRBV7-8; d_gene: TRBD2; abundance: many; CDR3aa: CASSQGLAGTVVKNIQYF; CDR3nt: TGTGCCAGCAGCCAGGGACTAGCGGGGACTGTTGTCAAAAACATTCAGTACTTC
j_gene: TRBJ2-3; v_gene: TRBV7-9; d_gene: TRBD1; abundance: -; CDR3aa: CASSITGGYTDTQYF; CDR3nt: TGTGCCAGCAGCATTACAGGGGGCTACACAGATACGCAGTATTTT
j_gene: TRBJ1-2; v_gene: TRBV6-1; d_gene: -; abundance: -; CDR3aa: CASMGIDYTF; CDR3nt: TGTGCCAGCATGGGGATTGACTACACCTTC
j_gene: TRBJ1-1; v_gene: TRBV5-6; d_gene: -; abundance: -; CDR3aa: CASSGWGEAFF; CDR3nt: TGTGCCAGCAGCGGCTGGGGTGAAGCTTTCTTT
j_gene: TRBJ2-2; v_gene: TRBV27; d_gene: -; abundance: many; CDR3aa: CASKLRGTGELFF; CDR3nt: TGTGCCAGCAAACTCAGGGGTACCGGGGAGCTGTTTTTT
j_gene: TRBJ1-2; v_gene: TRBV20-1; d_gene: -; abundance: few; CDR3aa: CSARADNYGYTF; CDR3nt: TGCAGTGCTAGAGCTGATAACTATGGCTACACCTTC
j_gene: TRBJ2-2; v_gene: TRBV11-3; d_gene: -; abundance: many; CDR3aa: CASRDTGELFF; CDR3nt: TGTGCCAGCAGGGACACCGGGGAGCTGTTTTTT
j_gene: TRBJ2-1; v_gene: TRBV5-1; d_gene: TRBD2; abundance: many; CDR3aa: CASSGVGLADNNEQFF; CDR3nt: TGCGCCAGCAGCGGAGTAGGACTAGCGGATAACAATGAGCAGTTCTTC
j_gene: TRBJ1-5; v_gene: TRBV5-5; d_gene: TRBD1; abundance: -; CDR3aa: CASSLGQGVVRASNQPQHF; CDR3nt: TGTGCCAGCAGCTTGGGACAGGGGGTCGTCCGGGCCAGCAATCAGCCCCAGCATTTT
j_gene: TRBJ1-4; v_gene: TRBV28; d_gene: -; abundance: many; CDR3aa: CASSLGAANEKLFF; CDR3nt: TGTGCCAGCAGTTTGGGGGCGGCTAATGAAAAACTGTTTTTT
j_gene: TRBJ2-3; v_gene: TRBV7-9; d_gene: -; abundance: -; CDR3aa: CASSLVEVGDTQYF; CDR3nt: TGTGCCAGCAGCTTAGTGGAGGTGGGGGATACGCAGTATTTT
j_gene: TRBJ2-7; v_gene: TRBV20-1; d_gene: -; abundance: -; CDR3aa: CSARVTGISPEQYF; CDR3nt: TGCAGTGCTAGAGTTACCGGGATCTCGCCCGAGCAGTACTTC
j_gene: TRBJ2-7; v_gene: TRBV6-1; d_gene: -; abundance: many; CDR3aa: CASSEANRPYEQYF; CDR3nt: TGTGCCAGCAGTGAAGCGAACAGACCCTACGAGCAGTACTTC
j_gene: TRBJ1-1; v_gene: TRBV20-1; d_gene: -; abundance: many; CDR3aa: CSARDLGGSTEAFF; CDR3nt: TGCAGTGCTAGAGATCTGGGGGGAAGCACTGAAGCTTTCTTT
j_gene: TRBJ1-3; v_gene: TRBV19; d_gene: -; abundance: many; CDR3aa: CASSMGGGGNTIYF; CDR3nt: TGTGCCAGTAGTATGGGTGGCGGCGGAAACACCATATATTTT
j_gene: TRBJ2-7; v_gene: TRBV9; d_gene: -; abundance: many; CDR3aa: CIQGFSSYEQYF; CDR3nt: TGTATCCAGGGTTTCAGTTCCTACGAGCAGTACTTC
j_gene: TRBJ2-3; v_gene: TRBV2; d_gene: -; abundance: many; CDR3aa: CASKDLANTQYF; CDR3nt: TGTGCCAGCAAGGACTTGGCAAATACGCAGTATTTT
j_gene: TRBJ2-2; v_gene: TRBV4-2; d_gene: -; abundance: many; CDR3aa: CASSQLLGTGELFF; CDR3nt: TGTGCCAGCAGCCAACTACTGGGCACCGGGGAGCTGTTTTTT
j_gene: TRBJ2-1; v_gene: TRBV11-3; d_gene: -; abundance: many; CDR3aa: CASSSTHDNEQFF; CDR3nt: TGTGCCAGCAGCTCGACACACGACAATGAGCAGTTCTTC
j_gene: TRBJ2-1; v_gene: TRBV15; d_gene: -; abundance: many; CDR3aa: CATSRDFGSNEQFF; CDR3nt: TGTGCCACCAGCAGAGACTTTGGGTCCAATGAGCAGTTCTTC
j_gene: TRBJ1-2; v_gene: TRBV10-3; d_gene: TRBD1; abundance: few; CDR3aa: CAISGWTGVKYYGYTF; CDR3nt: TGTGCCATCAGCGGCTGGACAGGGGTGAAGTACTATGGCTACACCTTC
j_gene: TRBJ2-3; v_gene: TRBV20-1; d_gene: TRBD1; abundance: -; CDR3aa: CSAREGTDLDTQYF; CDR3nt: TGCAGTGCTAGAGAGGGGACAGATTTGGATACGCAGTATTTT
j_gene: TRBJ2-2; v_gene: TRBV4-2; d_gene: -; abundance: few; CDR3aa: CASSQDHGGTGELFF; CDR3nt: TGTGCCAGCAGCCAAGATCATGGGGGGACCGGGGAGCTGTTTTTT
j_gene: TRBJ2-5; v_gene: TRBV27; d_gene: TRBD2; abundance: many; CDR3aa: CASSTGLASKETQYF; CDR3nt: TGTGCCAGCAGTACCGGACTAGCTTCCAAAGAGACCCAGTACTTC
j_gene: TRBJ1-1; v_gene: TRBV19; d_gene: -; abundance: many; CDR3aa: CASSTIQGDWTEAFF; CDR3nt: TGTGCCAGTAGTACCATACAGGGAGATTGGACTGAAGCTTTCTTT
j_gene: TRBJ2-1; v_gene: TRBV11-2; d_gene: -; abundance: -; CDR3aa: CASSLALGGEQFF; CDR3nt: TGTGCCAGCAGCTTAGCGCTCGGTGGTGAGCAGTTCTTC
j_gene: TRBJ1-1; v_gene: TRBV20-1; d_gene: TRBD1; abundance: many; CDR3aa: CSARTGITEAFF; CDR3nt: TGCAGTGCTAGGACAGGGATCACTGAAGCTTTCTTT
j_gene: TRBJ1-2; v_gene: TRBV6-1; d_gene: TRBD1; abundance: many; CDR3aa: CASREGQGTIYGYTF; CDR3nt: TGTGCCAGCAGAGAGGGACAGGGAACTATCTATGGCTACACCTTC
j_gene: TRBJ1-4; v_gene: TRBV19; d_gene: -; abundance: few; CDR3aa: CASSITGRAEKLFF; CDR3nt: TGTGCCAGTAGTATTACGGGACGGGCTGAAAAACTGTTTTTT
j_gene: TRBJ1-5; v_gene: TRBV19; d_gene: -; abundance: few; CDR3aa: CASSIDLGKDNQPQHF; CDR3nt: TGTGCCAGTAGTATAGATCTTGGGAAGGACAATCAGCCCCAGCATTTT
j_gene: TRBJ1-3; v_gene: TRBV3-1; d_gene: -; abundance: few; CDR3aa: CASSQAGAGNTIYF; CDR3nt: TGTGCCAGCAGCCAAGCCGGGGCTGGAAACACCATATATTTT
j_gene: TRBJ2-6; v_gene: TRBV10-3; d_gene: -; abundance: many; CDR3aa: CAISVVFGSAGANVLTF; CDR3nt: TGTGCCATCAGTGTGGTTTTTGGGTCAGCGGGGGCCAACGTCCTGACTTTC
j_gene: TRBJ2-7; v_gene: TRBV27; d_gene: -; abundance: many; CDR3aa: CASSLLGGLIHEQYF; CDR3nt: TGTGCCAGCAGTTTACTGGGGGGCTTAATCCACGAGCAGTACTTC
j_gene: TRBJ2-7; v_gene: TRBV20-1; d_gene: TRBD1; abundance: many; CDR3aa: CSARDADRGSYEQYF; CDR3nt: TGCAGTGCTAGAGATGCGGACAGGGGGTCATACGAGCAGTACTTC
j_gene: TRBJ2-5; v_gene: TRBV3-1; d_gene: -; abundance: few; CDR3aa: CASSQDLAGDTVETQYF; CDR3nt: TGTGCCAGCAGCCAAGATCTGGCAGGGGATACTGTGGAGACCCAGTACTTC
j_gene: TRBJ2-1; v_gene: TRBV12-3/TRBV12-4; d_gene: TRBD2; abundance: many; CDR3aa: CASSVGTSGYNEQFF; CDR3nt: TGTGCCAGCAGCGTCGGGACTAGCGGATACAATGAGCAGTTCTTC
j_gene: TRBJ1-1; v_gene: TRBV5-6; d_gene: -; abundance: many; CDR3aa: CASSPRVSWTEIEAFF; CDR3nt: TGTGCCAGCAGCCCCCGTGTGAGTTGGACCGAAATTGAAGCTTTCTTT
j_gene: TRBJ1-1; v_gene: TRBV7-8; d_gene: -; abundance: few; CDR3aa: CASSQPSGTEAFF; CDR3nt: TGTGCCAGCAGCCAGCCATCGGGGACTGAAGCTTTCTTT
j_gene: TRBJ2-3; v_gene: TRBV3-1; d_gene: TRBD2; abundance: many; CDR3aa: CASSLGLAASTDTQYF; CDR3nt: TGTGCCAGCAGCCTAGGACTAGCGGCTTCCACAGATACGCAGTATTTT
j_gene: TRBJ2-1; v_gene: TRBV9; d_gene: -; abundance: many; CDR3aa: CASSVGGTTYNEQFF; CDR3nt: TGTGCCAGCAGCGTGGGCGGGACGACCTACAATGAGCAGTTCTTC
j_gene: TRBJ2-5; v_gene: TRBV11-2; d_gene: -; abundance: many; CDR3aa: CASSLERETQYF; CDR3nt: TGTGCCAGCAGCTTAGAACGTGAGACCCAGTACTTC
j_gene: TRBJ2-3; v_gene: TRBV14; d_gene: TRBD2; abundance: -; CDR3aa: CASSQAGRGGPNTDTQYF; CDR3nt: TGTGCCAGCAGCCAAGCGGGCCGGGGGGGACCGAACACAGATACGCAGTATTTT
j_gene: TRBJ2-1; v_gene: TRBV27; d_gene: TRBD1; abundance: many; CDR3aa: CASSLLGTGRVDEQFF; CDR3nt: TGTGCCAGCAGTTTATTAGGGACAGGGAGAGTTGATGAGCAGTTCTTC
j_gene: TRBJ2-7; v_gene: TRBV5-1; d_gene: TRBD1; abundance: few; CDR3aa: CASSPDRVPSGQYF; CDR3nt: TGCGCCAGCAGCCCGGACAGGGTCCCGTCCGGGCAGTACTTC
j_gene: TRBJ2-1; v_gene: TRBV5-5; d_gene: TRBD2; abundance: -; CDR3aa: CASSLWGGKNEQFF; CDR3nt: TGTGCCAGCAGCTTATGGGGGGGTAAGAATGAGCAGTTCTTC
j_gene: TRBJ1-1; v_gene: TRBV5-8; d_gene: -; abundance: many; CDR3aa: CASSLPPSPEAFF; CDR3nt: TGTGCCAGCAGCTTGCCCCCATCTCCTGAAGCTTTCTTT
j_gene: TRBJ2-1; v_gene: TRBV7-8; d_gene: TRBD2; abundance: -; CDR3aa: CASSLVLVASIAGYNEQFF; CDR3nt: TGTGCCAGCAGCTTAGTACTGGTCGCGTCAATAGCGGGTTACAATGAGCAGTTCTTC
j_gene: TRBJ2-3; v_gene: TRBV7-9; d_gene: TRBD1; abundance: -; CDR3aa: CASSLGRWRRNGTGVSDTQYF; CDR3nt: TGTGCCAGCAGCTTAGGGCGCTGGCGTAGGAATGGGACAGGGGTTTCGGATACGCAGTATTTT